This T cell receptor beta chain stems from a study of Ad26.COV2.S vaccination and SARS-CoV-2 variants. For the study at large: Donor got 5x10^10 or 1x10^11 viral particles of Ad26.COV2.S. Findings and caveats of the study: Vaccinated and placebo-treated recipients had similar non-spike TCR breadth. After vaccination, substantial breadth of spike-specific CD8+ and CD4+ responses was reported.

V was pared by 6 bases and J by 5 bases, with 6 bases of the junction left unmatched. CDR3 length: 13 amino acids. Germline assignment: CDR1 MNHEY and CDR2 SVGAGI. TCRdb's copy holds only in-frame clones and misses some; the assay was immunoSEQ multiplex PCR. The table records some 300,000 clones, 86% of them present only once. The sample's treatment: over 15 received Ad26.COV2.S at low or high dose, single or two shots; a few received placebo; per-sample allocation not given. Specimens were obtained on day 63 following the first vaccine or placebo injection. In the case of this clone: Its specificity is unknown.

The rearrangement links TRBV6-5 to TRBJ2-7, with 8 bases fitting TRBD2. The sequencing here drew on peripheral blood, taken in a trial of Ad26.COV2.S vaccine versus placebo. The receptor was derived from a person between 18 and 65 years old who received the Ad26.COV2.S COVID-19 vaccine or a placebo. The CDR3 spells CASSGGGSHEQYF. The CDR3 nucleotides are TGTGCCAGCAGCGGGGGGGGTAGCCACGAGCAGTACTTC.